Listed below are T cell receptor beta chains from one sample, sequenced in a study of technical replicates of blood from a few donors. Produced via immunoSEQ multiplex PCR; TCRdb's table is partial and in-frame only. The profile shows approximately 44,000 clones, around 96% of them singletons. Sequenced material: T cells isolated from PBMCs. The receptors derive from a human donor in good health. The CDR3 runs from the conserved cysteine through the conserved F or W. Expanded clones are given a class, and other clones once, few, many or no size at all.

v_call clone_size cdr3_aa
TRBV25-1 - CASSEGTGYQPQHF
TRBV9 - CASTLGGAGSTDTQYF
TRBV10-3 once CAIRATGDSNQPQHF
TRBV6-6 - CASNRGSKGEQFF
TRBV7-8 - CASSPETGRTFF
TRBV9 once CASTNTEDRATGELFF
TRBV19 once CASSIDAETEAFF
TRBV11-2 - CASSSPGSSYEQYF
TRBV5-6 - CASSFSGSSYEQYF
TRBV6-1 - CASAAGGEQPQHF
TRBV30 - CAMRGGLGTRLAKNIQYF
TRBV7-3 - CASSFWDIWNTEAFF
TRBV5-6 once CASRRGVETQYF
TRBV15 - CATSKGLAGVDEQYF
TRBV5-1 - CASSRGTGDYNEQFF
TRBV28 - CASSLSAVYGYTF
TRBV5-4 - CASSLEPQGYTF